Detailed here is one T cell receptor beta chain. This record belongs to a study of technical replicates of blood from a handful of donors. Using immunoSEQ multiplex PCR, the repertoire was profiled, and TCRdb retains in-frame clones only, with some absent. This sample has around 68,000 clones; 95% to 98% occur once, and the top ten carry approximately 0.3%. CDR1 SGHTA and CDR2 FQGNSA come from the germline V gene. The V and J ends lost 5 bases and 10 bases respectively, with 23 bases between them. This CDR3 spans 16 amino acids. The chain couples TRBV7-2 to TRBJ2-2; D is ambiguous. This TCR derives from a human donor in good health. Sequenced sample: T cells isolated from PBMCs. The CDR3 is CASSPLAAARLVELFF. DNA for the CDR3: TGTGCCAGCAGCCCGCTCGCGGCCGCTAGACTCGTGGAGCTGTTTTTT.